The entry that follows covers one TCR beta chain sequence. The entry originates in a study of blood T cell repertoires in COVID-19. Study overall: Sample material is recorded as cDNA or gDNA derived from T cells, B-cell-depleted T cells, or PBMCs.

In the authors' workflow: Using reference gene primer amplification, nucleated cell counts were estimated. Sequencing used immunoSEQ multiplex PCR; TCRdb keeps in-frame clones, though not all of them. Clonal size and the V and J genes are those of that table, whereas D and trimming came from the DNA. The sample includes some 230,000 clones, more than 85% of them seen just once. The CDR3 extends over 15 amino acids. CDR1 is MNHEY and CDR2 is SMNVEV in the germline V gene (reference sequence). V shed 6 bases, J shed 7 bases, and the junction held 13 bases outside the gene matches. Seattle cases were enrolled at active infection and followed longitudinally.

This TCR was sampled from a woman aged 45-60 years with COVID-19, enrolled during active disease. The chain carries TRBV27 and TRBJ2-3, with 7 bases that match TRBD2. Specimen: peripheral blood. The CDR3 coding sequence is TGTGCCAGCAGCCTGCGGCGGGGAGGGTCAAATACGCAGTATTTT. It is translated as CASSLRRGGSNTQYF.